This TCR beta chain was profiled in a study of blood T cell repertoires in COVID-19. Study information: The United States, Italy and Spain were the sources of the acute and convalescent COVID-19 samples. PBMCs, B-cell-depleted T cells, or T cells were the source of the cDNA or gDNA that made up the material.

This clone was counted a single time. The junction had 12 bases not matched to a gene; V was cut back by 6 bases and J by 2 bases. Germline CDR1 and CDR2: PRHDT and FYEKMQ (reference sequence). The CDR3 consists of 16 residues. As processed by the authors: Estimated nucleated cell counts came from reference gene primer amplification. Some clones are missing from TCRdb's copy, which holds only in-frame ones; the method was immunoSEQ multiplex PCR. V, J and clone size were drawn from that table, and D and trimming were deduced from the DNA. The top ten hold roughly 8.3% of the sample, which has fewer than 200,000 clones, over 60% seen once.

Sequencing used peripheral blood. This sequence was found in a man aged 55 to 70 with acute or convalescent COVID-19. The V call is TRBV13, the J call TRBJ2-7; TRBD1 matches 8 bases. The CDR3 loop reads CASSHTQGANAYEQYF. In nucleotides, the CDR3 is TGTGCCAGCAGTCATACTCAGGGGGCGAATGCCTACGAGCAGTACTTC. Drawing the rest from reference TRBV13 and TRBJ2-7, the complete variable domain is AAGVIQSPRHLIKEKRETATLKCYPIPRHDTVYWYQQGPGQDPQFLISFYEKMQSDKGSIPDRFSAQQFSDYHSELNMSSLELGDSALYFCASSHTQGANAYEQYFGPGTRLTVT.